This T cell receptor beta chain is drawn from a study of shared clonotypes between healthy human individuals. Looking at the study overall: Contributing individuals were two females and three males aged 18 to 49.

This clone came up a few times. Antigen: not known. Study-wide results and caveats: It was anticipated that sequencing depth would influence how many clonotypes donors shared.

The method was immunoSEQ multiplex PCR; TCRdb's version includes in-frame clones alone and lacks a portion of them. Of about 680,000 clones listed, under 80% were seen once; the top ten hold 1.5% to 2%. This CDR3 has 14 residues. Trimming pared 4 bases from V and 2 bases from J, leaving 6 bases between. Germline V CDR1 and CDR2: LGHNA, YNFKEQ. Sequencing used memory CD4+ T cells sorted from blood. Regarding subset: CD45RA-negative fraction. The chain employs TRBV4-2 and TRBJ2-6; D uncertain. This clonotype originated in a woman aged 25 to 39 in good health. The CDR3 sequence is CASSLDTGANVLTF. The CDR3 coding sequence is TGTGCCAGCAGCCTTGATACTGGGGCCAACGTCCTGACTTTC.